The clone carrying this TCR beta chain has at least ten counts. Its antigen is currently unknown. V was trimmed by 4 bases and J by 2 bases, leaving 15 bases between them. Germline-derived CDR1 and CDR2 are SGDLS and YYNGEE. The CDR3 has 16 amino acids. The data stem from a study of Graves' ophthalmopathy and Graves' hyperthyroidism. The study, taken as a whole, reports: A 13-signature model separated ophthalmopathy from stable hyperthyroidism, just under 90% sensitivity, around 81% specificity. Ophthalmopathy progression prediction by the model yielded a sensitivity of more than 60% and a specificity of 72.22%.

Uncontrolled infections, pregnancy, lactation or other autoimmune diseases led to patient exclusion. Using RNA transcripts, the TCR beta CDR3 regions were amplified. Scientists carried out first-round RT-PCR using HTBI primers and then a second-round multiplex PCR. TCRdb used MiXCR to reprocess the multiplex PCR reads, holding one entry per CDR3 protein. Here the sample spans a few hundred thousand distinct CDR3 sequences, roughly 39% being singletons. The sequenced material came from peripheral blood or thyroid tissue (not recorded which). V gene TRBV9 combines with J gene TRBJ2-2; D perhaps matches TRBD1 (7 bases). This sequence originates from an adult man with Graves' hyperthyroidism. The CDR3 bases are TGTGCCAGCAGCCAAGGAGGGGGCCTCAACACCGGGGAGCTGTTTTTT. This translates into CASSQGGGLNTGELFF.